The 30 T cell receptor beta chains below were found in one sample sequenced in a study of technical replicates of blood from a handful of donors. Some clones are missing from TCRdb's copy, which holds only in-frame ones; the method was immunoSEQ multiplex PCR. The sample lists roughly 56,000 clones, approximately 87% seen once, with roughly 5.2% in the top ten. Sequenced material: PBMCs. Receptors were obtained from a human donor in good health. Some clones in this sample may be carry-over from other donors' samples.

J is TRBJ2-3 and V is TRBV10-3; TRBD2 matches at 11 bases. Germline V lookup: CDR1 ENHRY, CDR2 SYGVKD. The CDR3 sequence is 14 residues long. The V segment lost 10 bases and the J segment 6 bases; nucleotides outside the gene matches: 9. The CDR3 coding sequence is TGTGCCACCATGACTAGCGGGACCGGGGATACGCAGTATTTT. It specifies CATMTSGTGDTQYF.

The chain combines TRBV27 with TRBJ2-1; D is uncertain. Trimming took off 2 bases at V and 4 bases at J, with 6 bases between the two ends. This CDR3 comprises 13 residues. CDR1 and CDR2 from the germline V gene are MNHEY and SMNVEV (reference sequence). The CDR3: CASSLTRYNEQFF. DNA of the CDR3: TGTGCCAGCAGTTTAACCAGGTACAATGAGCAGTTCTTC.

This clone was detected only once. The chain combines TRBV19 with TRBJ2-2, with TRBD2 matching over 9 bases. Germline V gene data show CDR1 as LNHDA and CDR2 as SQIVND (reference sequence). CDR3 length: 16 amino acids. With V trimmed by 2 bases and J by 6 bases, 7 bases remained unmatched. CDR3 protein: CASSILAGKGAGELFF. In DNA, the CDR3 is TGTGCCAGTAGTATACTAGCGGGGAAGGGAGCCGGGGAGCTGTTTTTT.

This rearrangement joins TRBV15 to TRBJ1-1; D unresolved. This CDR3 contains 14 residues. The ends were cut back, 0 bases at V and 2 bases at J, with 7 bases in the middle. CDR1 is LNHNV, CDR2 YYDKDF, per germline (reference sequence). Here the CDR3 DNA reads TGTGCCACCAGCAGAGATCCCGTTAACACTGAAGCTTTCTTT. Translated, it gives CATSRDPVNTEAFF.

The chain has TRBV29-1 and TRBJ1-1, with D maybe TRBD1 (6 bases). Trimming pared 7 bases from V and 0 bases from J, leaving 12 bases between. Germline V CDR1 and CDR2: SQVTM, ANQGSEA. This CDR3 has 13 amino acids. The CDR3 loop reads CSAVDRLNTEAFF. In DNA, the CDR3 is TGCAGCGCTGTGGACAGATTGAACACTGAAGCTTTCTTT.

The rearrangement joins TRBV12-5 to TRBJ1-3, with D possibly matching TRBD1 (5 bases). V was cut by 0 bases and J by 3 bases, with 15 bases left in between. The CDR3 extends over 17 amino acids. CDR1 LGHNT and CDR2 FRNRAP come from the germline V gene. CDR3 nucleotide sequence: TGTGCTAGTGGTTTGGTAGTATGGGGGGACGTTGGAAACACCATATATTTT. Translating gives CASGLVVWGDVGNTIYF.

The CDR3 region is CASSKEGGTEAFF. As DNA, the CDR3 is TGTGCCAGCAGTAAAGAGGGAGGCACTGAAGCTTTCTTT. The rearrangement links TRBV6-1 to TRBJ1-1; the D is unclear. Germline CDR1 is MNHNS and CDR2 is SASEGT. The CDR3 has 13 amino acids. The ends were cut back, 5 bases at V and 4 bases at J, with 11 bases in the middle.

V is TRBV11-1 and J is TRBJ2-7; 8 positions match TRBD1. With V trimmed by 4 bases and J by 5 bases, 7 bases remained unmatched. The CDR3 spans 14 residues. Germline values: CDR1 SGHAT, CDR2 FQDESV (reference sequence). The CDR3 region has the DNA TGTGCCAGCAGCTCCCGGACAGGGTACGACGAGCAGTACTTC. It yields the protein CASSSRTGYDEQYF.

This clone was counted a few times. This chain connects TRBV5-4 to TRBJ2-6; perhaps TRBD1 as D (5 bases). Trimming took 0 bases from V and 4 from J, leaving 8 bases between them. Germline CDR1 is SGHNT and CDR2 is YYREEE (reference sequence). This CDR3 spans 15 amino acids. CDR3 loop: CASSLVGAGANVLTF. The CDR3 bases are TGTGCCAGCAGCTTGGTAGGGGCCGGGGCCAACGTCCTGACTTTC.

For the CDR3, the DNA is TGTGCCAGCAGCCAAGATCCTAGGGGAAGGGAGCCCCAGCATTTT. Translating it yields CASSQDPRGREPQHF. The V call is TRBV4-2, the J call TRBJ1-5; D might be TRBD1 (5 bases). With 0 bases removed from V and 8 bases from J, the gap between germline ends came to 14 bases. This CDR3 is built from 15 residues. Germline values: CDR1 LGHNA, CDR2 YNFKEQ.

This clone turned up a few times. The chain uses TRBV10-3 and TRBJ1-1; unclear D gene. This CDR3 has 13 residues. In germline, CDR1 is ENHRY, CDR2 SYGVKD. Trimming shortened V by 9 bases and J by 4 bases, and 15 bases separated the two germline ends. The CDR3 sequence is CAIRLGVGTEAFF. CDR3 DNA sequence: TGTGCCATACGGTTAGGAGTAGGCACTGAAGCTTTCTTT.

J is TRBJ1-3 and V is TRBV19; D is uncertain. There are 17 residues in the CDR3. Germline CDR1 is LNHDA and CDR2 is SQIVND (reference sequence). The V and J ends lost 0 bases and 1 base respectively, with 13 bases between them. CDR3 DNA: TGTGCCAGTAGTATAGATGCGGACGGGGTATCTGGAAACACCATATATTTT. Translated: CASSIDADGVSGNTIYF.

The chain combines TRBV7-3 with TRBJ1-1, with D perhaps TRBD1 (6 bases). V was trimmed by 2 bases and J by 4 bases, leaving 14 bases between them. Germline CDR1 reads SGHTA; CDR2 reads FQGTGA. There are 15 residues in the CDR3. The CDR3 DNA follows: TGTGCCAGCAGCTTATCTGGCAGGGGCCGCACTGAAGCTTTCTTT. Translating gives CASSLSGRGRTEAFF.

V gene TRBV5-6 combines with J gene TRBJ1-1; D is possibly TRBD1 (6 bases). The CDR3 has 14 amino acids. Germline-derived CDR1 and CDR2 are SGHDT and YYEEEE. Deletions cut 4 bases from V and 4 bases from J, with 14 bases between. The chain's CDR3 is CASSVTGMGTEAFF. In nucleotides, the CDR3 is TGTGCCAGCAGCGTCACAGGGATGGGCACTGAAGCTTTCTTT.

V is TRBV4-3 and J is TRBJ2-7, with a weak D call TRBD1 (6 bases). The CDR3 is 13 amino acids. Trimming stripped 1 base from V and 6 bases from J, with 10 bases between. The germline V gene has CDR1 LGHNA and CDR2 YSLEER. CDR3 nucleotide sequence: TGCGCCAGCAGCCAAGGGAACAGGGTCGAGCAGTACTTC. Amino acids: CASSQGNRVEQYF.

This clone is judged medium-sized. This chain connects TRBV15 to TRBJ2-7, with TRBD1 matching over 8 bases. The CDR3 extends over 14 amino acids. V lost 1 base to trimming and J lost 5 bases; unmatched junction nucleotides: 4. From germline, CDR1 is LNHNV and CDR2 YYDKDF (reference sequence). In DNA form, the CDR3 reads TGTGCCACCAGCAGAGGAGACAGGGGTCACGAGCAGTACTTC. Translating it yields CATSRGDRGHEQYF. Looking up the rest from reference TRBV15 and TRBJ2-7 gives the full variable domain: DAMVIQNPRYQVTQFGKPVTLSCSQTLNHNVMYWYQQKSSQAPKLLFHYYDKDFNNEADTPDNFQSRRPNTSFCFLDIRSPGLGDTAMYLCATSRGDRGHEQYFGPGTRLTVT.

This chain connects TRBV10-3 to TRBJ2-5; a possible D gene is TRBD2 (6 bases). The CDR3 is made up of 14 amino acids. In germline, CDR1 is ENHRY, CDR2 SYGVKD. V was cut by 8 bases and J by 0 bases, with 13 bases left in between. The CDR3 loop reads CAIAGSGDQETQYF. The DNA for the CDR3 is TGTGCCATCGCAGGTAGCGGAGACCAAGAGACCCAGTACTTC.

V is TRBV9 and J is TRBJ2-3; D unresolved. Germline V gene sequence: CDR1 SGDLS, CDR2 YYNGEE. V was clipped by 2 bases and J by 0 bases, with 10 bases between them. The CDR3 totals 15 residues. The CDR3, as DNA: TGTGCCAGCAGCGTCCTCAGCGTTAGCACAGATACGCAGTATTTT. As protein: CASSVLSVSTDTQYF. Looking up the rest from reference TRBV9 and TRBJ2-3 gives the full variable domain: DSGVTQTPKHLITATGQRVTLRCSPRSGDLSVYWYQQSLDQGLQFLIQYYNGEERAKGNILERFSAQQFPDLHSELNLSSLELGDSALYFCASSVLSVSTDTQYFGPGTRLTVL.

This chain joins TRBV19 and TRBJ1-1; no definite D call. Germline loops: CDR1 LNHDA, CDR2 SQIVND (reference sequence). Trimming removed 7 bases at V and 1 base at J, with 13 bases between. The length of the CDR3 is 14 residues. CDR3 region: CASIDETANTEAFF. As DNA, the CDR3 is TGTGCCAGTATCGACGAAACAGCGAACACTGAAGCTTTCTTT.

The chain carries TRBV7-6 and TRBJ1-4; 9 positions match TRBD1. The trim removed 4 bases at V and 10 bases at J, leaving 7 bases unmatched. The CDR3 extends over 14 amino acids. Germline CDR1 reads SGHVS; CDR2 reads FNYEAQ. The CDR3 sequence: CASSSMDRGRKLFF. The CDR3 DNA is TGTGCCAGCAGCTCGATGGACAGGGGCAGAAAACTGTTTTTT.

This chain connects TRBV6-1 to TRBJ1-2; D possibly corresponds to TRBD1 (6 bases). V was clipped by 3 bases and J by 4 bases, with 15 bases between them. Germline CDR1 and CDR2: MNHNS and SASEGT. The CDR3 has 15 amino acids. This chain's CDR3 is CASSENQQGSYGYTF. CDR3 nucleotide sequence: TGTGCCAGCAGTGAGAACCAACAGGGAAGCTATGGCTACACCTTC.

The chain couples TRBV29-1 to TRBJ1-2; tentative D call: TRBD1 (6 bases). The CDR3 length is 11 residues. Between the trimmed V and J ends, which lost 6 bases and 7 bases, there was a span of 12 bases. The germline gives CDR1 SQVTM, CDR2 ANQGSEA. The chain's CDR3 is CSVGQTRGYTF. The DNA of the CDR3 is TGCAGCGTCGGACAGACCCGTGGCTACACCTTC.

The CDR3 DNA follows: TGTGCCTGGAATGGGCGGGAGATTCGCTACGAGCAGTACTTC. This codes for CAWNGREIRYEQYF. The rearrangement uses TRBV30 and TRBJ2-7, with TRBD2 matching over 7 bases. V gave up 4 bases and J gave up 3 bases; unmatched junction bases: 9. Germline V CDR1 and CDR2: GTSNPN, SVGIG (reference sequence). This CDR3 contains 14 residues.

On this clone itself: No DNA is shown, since the ends of the CDR3 on it are uncertain; the CDR3 is the one TCRdb lists. The chain combines TRBV28 with TRBJ2-2; whether TRBD1, the table's D call, matches the DNA was not checked. The germline V gene has CDR1 MDHEN and CDR2 SYDVKM. Ends included, the CDR3 has 15 residues. CDR3 region: CASSTSWGEWWELFF.

This rearrangement joins TRBV2 to TRBJ1-5; 7 nucleotides match TRBD1. Unmatched junction bases numbered 9, after V lost 4 bases and J lost 6 bases. Germline values: CDR1 SNHLY, CDR2 FYNNEI. This CDR3 region has 15 residues. Written as DNA, the CDR3 is TGTGCCAGCAGTGCTGTGACAGGGAAGGGTCAGCCCCAGCATTTT. The encoded protein is CASSAVTGKGQPQHF.

The V call is TRBV18, the J call TRBJ2-7; no firm D call. From germline, CDR1 is KGHSH and CDR2 LQKENI. V lost 2 bases and J 1 base, leaving 9 bases between the germline ends. The CDR3 has 14 amino acids. The DNA for the CDR3 is TGTGCCAGCTCACCAGCCCAGGTTTCCTACGAGCAGTACTTC. It specifies CASSPAQVSYEQYF.

The V gene is TRBV19, the J gene TRBJ2-2, with D maybe TRBD1 (5 bases). The V gene lost 1 base and the J gene lost 5 bases, with 14 bases spanning the gap. There are 16 residues in the CDR3. Germline CDR1 LNHDA, CDR2 SQIVND (reference sequence). CDR3 amino acids: CASSIGGHPKTGELFF. The CDR3 nucleotides are TGTGCCAGTAGTATAGGTGGACATCCAAAGACCGGGGAGCTGTTTTTT.

This chain joins TRBV5-1 and TRBJ2-7, with D possibly TRBD1 on 6 matching bases. Per germline, CDR1 SGHRS and CDR2 YFSETQ. The CDR3 consists of 14 residues. The V gene lost 1 base and the J gene lost 3 bases, with 11 bases spanning the gap. In nucleotides, the CDR3 is TGCGCCAGCAGCTTGTCCGGCAGGGGCTACGAGCAGTACTTC. This sequence encodes CASSLSGRGYEQYF. The full variable domain, with the rest looked up from reference TRBV5-1 and TRBJ2-7, is KAGVTQTPRYLIKTRGQQVTLSCSPISGHRSVSWYQQTPGQGLQFLFEYFSETQRNKGNFPGRFSGRQFSNSRSEMNVSTLELGDSALYLCASSLSGRGYEQYFGPGTRLTVT.

This clone was picked up a small number of times. CDR3 DNA sequence: TGTGCCAGCAGCACCGGACTCGTCACCTACGAGCAGTACTTC. Translation gives CASSTGLVTYEQYF. The chain employs TRBV21-1 and TRBJ2-7; TRBD2, the table's D call, lacks a check against the DNA. TRBV21-1 is noted as a pseudogene. This CDR3 spans 14 amino acids.

This chain connects TRBV7-9 to TRBJ2-7, with TRBD2 as a possible D gene (5 bases). Germline V lookup: CDR1 SEHNR, CDR2 FQNEAQ (reference sequence). V lost 4 bases, J lost 6 bases, and 16 bases lay in between. This CDR3 contains 14 residues. This CDR3 reads CASSSDLRVGEQYF. CDR3 DNA: TGTGCCAGCAGCTCCGACCTGCGGGTGGGCGAGCAGTACTTC.